This T cell receptor (beta chain) was profiled in a study of T-cell reconstitution after alpha-beta-depleted transplantation in children. Findings of the study overall: Alpha-beta T cells about two months after transplant reportedly derived from several hundred expanded graft clones.

This clonotype appeared many times. Its antigen remains unidentified. Deletions cut 11 bases from V and 6 bases from J, with 14 bases between. CDR3 size: 12 residues. Germline CDR1 and CDR2: MDHEN and SYDVKM. It was with unique molecular identifiers that the TCRbeta library was prepared. TCRdb fed the PCR reads into MiXCR, producing one record per CDR3 protein. Seen here are 65,000 to 85,000 distinct CDR3 sequences, approximately 10% observed once, and the top ten hold about 13%. The starting material was PBMCs, obtained before TCRalphabeta/CD19-depleted stem cell transplant. The receptor was derived from a boy younger than 18 with acute myeloid leukemia, due to receive a stem cell transplant. The chain uses TRBV28 and TRBJ1-5; D call uncertain. In DNA, the CDR3 is TGTGCCCTTTCTATGGGCAGTCAGCCCCAGCATTTT. Protein product: CALSMGSQPQHF.